What follows are 25 T cell receptor beta chains derived from one specimen sequenced in a study of human T cells and chemical hapten exposure. TCRdb re-called the RACE reads through MiXCR, storing one row per CDR3 protein. The sample has 120,000 or so distinct CDR3 sequences; roughly an eighth are singletons. Time point specified: patch test 1, 2 weeks after DPC sensitization. Treatment: therapeutic diphenylcyclopropenone sensitization with weekly scalp DPC. Here the sequenced sample was whole blood, taken in connection with sensitization to the hapten diphenylcyclopropenone (DPC). The receptors come from a man aged 18 to 30 with alopecia areata. Some clones in this sample may be carry-over from other donors' samples.

This clonotype appeared a few times. The J gene is TRBJ1-6, the V gene TRBV12-3 or TRBV12-4, with a weak D call TRBD1 (6 bases). This CDR3 region has 19 residues. V lost 3 bases to trimming and J lost 0 bases, with 18 bases between them. The CDR3 sequence: CASSLTGQHLSSYNSPLHF. CDR3 sequence (DNA): TGTGCCAGCAGTTTGACCGGACAGCACCTTAGCTCCTATAATTCACCCCTCCACTTT.

This chain connects TRBV10-2 to TRBJ1-2; TRBD1 agrees at 7 bases. Per germline, CDR1 WSHSY and CDR2 SAAADI. This CDR3 is 14 amino acids long. Germline trimming cut 10 bases from V and 2 bases from J; bases unmatched to any gene: 10. Here the CDR3 DNA reads TGCGCCACCGCGACAGGGATAGGGAACTATGGCTACACCTTC. Amino acids: CATATGIGNYGYTF.

This clonotype showed up just a few times. The chain carries TRBV19 and TRBJ2-3; tentative D call: TRBD2 (5 bases). CDR1 and CDR2 (germline): LNHDA, SQIVND (reference sequence). V lost 1 base to trimming and J lost 0 bases, with 5 bases between them. The CDR3 is 14 residues long. CDR3 bases: TGTGCCAGTAGTATAGGGACTAGCACAGATACGCAGTATTTT. Residues: CASSIGTSTDTQYF.

This chain joins TRBV7-6 and TRBJ2-1, with 10 bases lining up with TRBD2. This CDR3 is built from 16 residues. The trim removed 4 bases at V and 2 bases at J, leaving 5 bases unmatched. Per the germline V gene, CDR1 is SGHVS and CDR2 is FNYEAQ. CDR3 in amino acids: CASSSRTSGPYNEQFF. The DNA for the CDR3 is TGTGCCAGCAGCTCGCGGACTAGCGGCCCCTACAATGAGCAGTTCTTC.

The V and J genes are TRBV5-1 and TRBJ1-4; tentatively, D is TRBD1 (6 bases). This CDR3 has 16 amino acids. The germline V and J ends were trimmed by 1 base and 5 bases, with 15 bases remaining between them. Germline-derived CDR1 and CDR2 are SGHRS and YFSETQ. The CDR3 DNA is TGCGCCAGCAGCTTGATGTCCAGGGGAGCGAATGAAAAACTGTTTTTT. The encoded protein is CASSLMSRGANEKLFF.

This clonotype came up a few times. The genes are TRBV4-3 and TRBJ2-7; no clear D. This CDR3 spans 13 amino acids. Germline CDR1 is LGHNA and CDR2 is YSLEER. V dropped 0 bases and J dropped 6 bases, with 9 bases sitting between them. The CDR3 DNA is TGCGCCAGCAGCCAAGATCCGGGCGGCGAGCAGTACGTC. The encoded protein is CASSQDPGGEQYV.

This clonotype has a count of ten or more. The chain couples TRBV11-2 to TRBJ1-5, with no clear D. V was shortened by 1 base and J by 6 bases, with 7 bases between the two germline ends. The CDR3 is 13 amino acids. The germline gives CDR1 SGHAT, CDR2 FQNNGV. The CDR3 spells CASSLGVFQPQHF. The CDR3 DNA reads as TGTGCCAGCAGCTTAGGAGTATTTCAGCCCCAGCATTTT.

The V gene is TRBV7-6, the J gene TRBJ1-5; a weak D match, TRBD1 (5 bases). Trimming took 4 bases from V and 4 from J, leaving 14 bases between them. Germline CDR1 reads SGHVS; CDR2 reads FNYEAQ. The CDR3 spans 15 residues. CDR3: CASSSTDSYNQPQHF. The CDR3 DNA sequence: TGTGCCAGCAGCTCCACCGACAGTTATAATCAGCCCCAGCATTTT.

The table lists this clonotype with a few counts. V usage is TRBV5-3 and J usage is TRBJ1-5; D possibly corresponds to TRBD1 (6 bases). TRBV5-3 is noted as an ORF with a role that remains uncertain. V lost 6 bases and J 1 base, leaving 20 bases between the germline ends. The CDR3 contains 17 residues. CDR3 sequence: CARKGTNRDSSNQPQHF. The CDR3 nucleotides are TGTGCCAGAAAGGGGACTAACAGGGATTCAAGCAATCAGCCCCAGCATTTT.

There are a few counts of this clonotype. This chain links TRBV6-5 with TRBJ1-4, with D uncertain. Between the trimmed V and J ends, which lost 7 bases and 6 bases, there was a span of 18 bases. CDR3 length equals 15 residues. Germline V CDR1 and CDR2: MNHEY, SVGAGI. DNA for the CDR3: TGTGCCAGCACCCTTACGCGAGAGACTTATGAAAAACTGTTTTTT. This gives the protein CASTLTRETYEKLFF.

The CDR3 nucleotides read TGTGCCAGCAGCCAAAGCGGGGGTAGGCCAGATACGCAGTATTTT. This translates into CASSQSGGRPDTQYF. The rearrangement uses TRBV7-3 and TRBJ2-3, with TRBD2 matching over 8 bases. Germline V gene sequence: CDR1 SGHTA, CDR2 FQGTGA. The CDR3 extends over 15 amino acids. V gave up 5 bases and J gave up 4 bases; unmatched junction bases: 8. The whole variable domain, remainder taken from reference TRBV7-3 and TRBJ2-3, is GAGVSQTPSNKVTEKGKYVELRCDPISGHTALYWYRQSLGQGPEFLIYFQGTGAADDSGLPNDRFFAVRPEGSVSTLKIQRTERGDSAVYLCASSQSGGRPDTQYFGPGTRLTVL.

In DNA, the CDR3 is TGCAGCGTTGACGTCCAGCTTACGCAGTATTTT. As protein: CSVDVQLTQYF. The V call is TRBV29-1, the J call TRBJ2-3; no clear D gene. Trimming left V 3 bases short and J 8 bases short, with 9 bases between. The CDR3 loop spans 11 amino acids. Germline values: CDR1 SQVTM, CDR2 ANQGSEA.

This sequence joins TRBV6-2 or TRBV6-3 and TRBJ2-2, with D perhaps TRBD2 (6 bases). The germline V gene encodes CDR1 MNHEY and CDR2 SVGEGT. The CDR3 has 16 residues. Trimming pared 7 bases from V and 2 bases from J, leaving 17 bases between. CDR3 in DNA: TGTGCCAGCATCCCGGGACTCCCATTTAACACCGGGGAGCTGTTTTTT. Translating gives CASIPGLPFNTGELFF.

This clonotype appeared many times. This chain uses TRBV29-1 with TRBJ2-3; D perhaps matches TRBD1 (5 bases). The V gene lost 5 bases and the J gene lost 0 bases, with 9 bases spanning the gap. The CDR3 runs 13 residues. Germline CDR1 is SQVTM and CDR2 is ANQGSEA. CDR3 sequence reads: CSVLQGSTDTQYF. CDR3 coding DNA: TGCAGCGTTCTGCAGGGCAGCACAGATACGCAGTATTTT.

The CDR3 DNA reads as TGCGCCAGCAGTGAGTCCCAGGGGGGGCAGGAGACCCAGTACTTC. It translates to CASSESQGGQETQYF. V is TRBV10-1 and J is TRBJ2-5, with D perhaps TRBD1 or TRBD2 (7 bases each). The CDR3 is 15 amino acids. Trimming cost V 0 bases and J 5 bases, with 13 bases left between them. CDR1 WNHNN and CDR2 SYGVQD come from the germline V gene (reference sequence).

This clonotype was counted a few times. The V call is TRBV20-1, the J call TRBJ2-7, with D perhaps being TRBD1 or TRBD2 (5 bases each). There are 14 residues in the CDR3. The germline V gene has CDR1 DFQATT and CDR2 SNEGSKA (reference sequence). Trimming took off 3 bases at V and 3 bases at J, with 15 bases between the two ends. In DNA form, the CDR3 reads TGCAGTGCTAGGCGTGGAGAGGGGAGCTACGAGCAGTACGTC. Residues: CSARRGEGSYEQYV.

J is TRBJ2-3 and V is TRBV7-6; D gene uncertain. The CDR3 is 12 residues long. The germline CDR1 and CDR2 sequences are SGHVS and FNYEAQ. V was clipped by 5 bases and J by 6 bases, with 9 bases between them. As DNA, the CDR3 is TGTGCCAGCAGCCCCTCGTTGGATACGCAGTATTTT. As protein: CASSPSLDTQYF. Based on the CDR3 plus reference TRBV7-6 and TRBJ2-3, the full variable domain is GAGVSQSPRYKVTKRGQDVALRCDPISGHVSLYWYRQALGQGPEFLTYFNYEAQQDKSGLPNDRFSAERPEGSISTLTIQRTEQRDSAMYRCASSPSLDTQYFGPGTRLTVL.

Only a few counts were recorded for this clonotype. The chain uses TRBV12-3 or TRBV12-4 and TRBJ2-5, with D possibly matching TRBD1 (6 bases). The CDR3 extends over 14 amino acids. V lost 1 base and J lost 3, with 9 bases in between. For the CDR3, the DNA is TGTGCCAGCAGTTTAGGGACAGTCGAAGAGACCCAGTACTTC. It is translated as CASSLGTVEETQYF.

This clonotype came up a few times. The chain combines TRBV29-1 with TRBJ2-1; D is uncertain. Germline CDR1 SQVTM, CDR2 ANQGSEA. The CDR3 sequence is 11 residues long. Trimming took 7 bases from V and 12 from J, leaving 16 bases between them. This chain's CDR3 is CSDRSLFGQFF. The CDR3 DNA is TGCAGCGATCGGTCCCTTTTCGGGCAGTTCTTC.

Only a few counts were recorded for this clonotype. The chain carries TRBV10-3 and TRBJ1-4; D not resolved. CDR1 and CDR2 from the germline V gene are ENHRY and SYGVKD. The length of the CDR3 is 14 residues. Trimming stripped 3 bases from V and 5 bases from J, with 10 bases between. CDR3 sequence reads: CAISDSGKNEKLFF. The CDR3 coding sequence is TGTGCCATCAGTGACTCGGGGAAGAATGAAAAACTGTTTTTT.

This chain connects TRBV5-4 to TRBJ2-5; the match to TRBD1 covers 7 bases. This CDR3 has 12 amino acids. Germline CDR1 SGHNT, CDR2 YYREEE (reference sequence). Unmatched junction bases numbered 4, after V lost 9 bases and J lost 2 bases. This CDR3 reads CATRGQQETQYF. Here the CDR3 DNA reads TGTGCCACCCGGGGACAGCAAGAGACCCAGTACTTC.

This clonotype was picked up one time. At one of its ends the junction is not consistent with the germline gene, which may arise from a read error. The V gene is TRBV7-2, the J gene TRBJ1-4, with D hard to call. Germline V CDR1 and CDR2: SGHTA, FQGNSA. The CDR3 is 15 amino acids. The CDR3 coding sequence is TGCGCCAGCAGCTTGGACCTTGCAACTAATGAAAAACTGTTTTTT. This gives the protein CASSLDLATNEKLFF.

The chain has TRBV7-2 and TRBJ2-3; D unresolved. The germline V gene encodes CDR1 SGHTA and CDR2 FQGNSA. CDR3 length: 13 amino acids. Trimming removed 1 base from V and 3 bases from J, with 5 bases in between. CDR3: CASSLGATDTQYF. Written as DNA, the CDR3 is TGTGCCAGCAGCTTAGGCGCAACAGATACGCAGTATTTT. Looking up the rest from reference TRBV7-2 and TRBJ2-3 gives the full variable domain: GAGVSQSPSNKVTEKGKDVELRCDPISGHTALYWYRQSLGQGLEFLIYFQGNSAPDKSGLPSDRFSAERTGGSVSTLTIQRTQQEDSAVYLCASSLGATDTQYFGPGTRLTVL.

In this sample, this clonotype turned up a few times. The chain links TRBV19 to TRBJ2-3; 8 bases fit TRBD1. CDR3 size: 16 residues. Germline V lookup: CDR1 LNHDA, CDR2 SQIVND (reference sequence). V trimming: 6 bases; J trimming: 1 base; junction bases outside the gene matches: 9. The CDR3 DNA sequence: TGTGCCAGTAGGCCCTCAGGGGGCGCTGGCACAGATACGCAGTATTTT. Protein product: CASRPSGGAGTDTQYF. Full variable domain (missing parts from reference TRBV19 and TRBJ2-3): DGGITQSPKYLFRKEGQNVTLSCEQNLNHDAMYWYRQDPGQGLRLIYYSQIVNDFQKGDIAEGYSVSREKKESFPLTVTSAQKNPTAFYLCASRPSGGAGTDTQYFGPGTRLTVL.

In this sample, this clonotype turned up a few times. The V call is TRBV5-1, the J call TRBJ2-2, with 8 bases aligning to TRBD1. The CDR3 sequence is 17 residues long. With V trimmed by 4 bases and J by 2 bases, 10 bases remained unmatched. Germline assignment: CDR1 SGHRS and CDR2 YFSETQ. CDR3 sequence (DNA): TGCGCCAGCAGCGGGGGCAGGGACAGGCGAAACACCGGGGAGCTGTTTTTT. Its translation: CASSGGRDRRNTGELFF.